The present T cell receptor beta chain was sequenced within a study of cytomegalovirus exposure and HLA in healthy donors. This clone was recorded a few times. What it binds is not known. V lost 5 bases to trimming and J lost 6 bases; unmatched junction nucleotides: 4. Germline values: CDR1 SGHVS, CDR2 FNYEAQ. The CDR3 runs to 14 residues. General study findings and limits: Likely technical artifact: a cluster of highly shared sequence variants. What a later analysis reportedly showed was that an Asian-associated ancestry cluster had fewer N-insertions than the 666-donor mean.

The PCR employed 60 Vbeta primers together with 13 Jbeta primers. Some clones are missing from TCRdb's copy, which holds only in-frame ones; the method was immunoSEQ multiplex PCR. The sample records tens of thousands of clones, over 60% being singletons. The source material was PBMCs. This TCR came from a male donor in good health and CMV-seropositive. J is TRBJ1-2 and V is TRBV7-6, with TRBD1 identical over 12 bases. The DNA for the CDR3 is TGTGCCAGCAGCGGAGGGACAGGGGGCGATGGCTACACCTTC. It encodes CASSGGTGGDGYTF.